Only a few counts were recorded for the clone carrying this TCR delta chain. Antigen: not known. Extracted RNA was reverse transcribed into cDNA. The CDR3 regions were amplified by multiplex PCR from V-gene primers to a constant-region primer. TCRdb redid the clone calls on the multiplex PCR reads with CATT. Among tens of thousands of delta-chain clones listed, around a sixth were seen once. The data are from a study of Vδ1+ human thymocytes. CDR3 length: 20 residues. Losses at the gene ends were 1 base for V and 1 base for J; bases not matched to a gene: 12. Germline-derived CDR1 and CDR2 are TSWWSYY and QGS. Overall study results and limits: Roughly 22% of thymic delta-chain sequences were Vdelta2, with few Vdelta3, unlike blood Vdelta1+ controls. Thymic TRG and TRD repertoires appeared highly polyclonal. Unexpected Vdelta2 sequences could cause misinterpretation of bulk repertoire data.

After alphabeta T cell depletion, CD3+ Vdelta1+ Vdelta2- thymocytes were sorted. Vdelta1+ thymocyte sorts reached between roughly 96% and 99.6% purity. The sample comprised Vdelta1+ gamma-delta thymocytes from the thymus. Subset given: FACS-sorted CD3+ TCRalphabeta- TCRVdelta1+ TCRVdelta2- thymocytes. This chain uses TRDV1 with TRDJ1; 13 bases agree with TRDD3. The sequence came from a boy younger than two who had congenital heart surgery. In nucleotides, the CDR3 is TGTGCTCTTGGGGAACGGCTCTTGCACTGGGGGATACGGCTCACCGATAAACTCATCTTT. Amino acid sequence: CALGERLLHWGIRLTDKLIF.